A single sample gave rise to the 9 T cell receptor beta chains below, sequenced in a study of T-cell reconstitution after alpha-beta-depleted transplantation in children. Unique molecular identifiers were incorporated when the TCRbeta library was constructed. From the PCR reads, TCRdb called clonotypes with MiXCR, one entry per CDR3 protein. The table includes hundreds of thousands of distinct CDR3 sequences, under 15% detected once. The starting material was PBMCs, obtained before TCRalphabeta/CD19-depleted stem cell transplant. These receptors all come from a girl aged 2-10 years with congenital amegakaryocytic thrombocytopenia, due to receive a stem cell transplant.

The CDR3 DNA reads as TGTGCCAGCAGCCCCGACTTGAGTGAGCAGTTCTTC. Translation gives CASSPDLSEQFF. The chain employs TRBV3-1 and TRBJ2-1, with D hard to call. V gave up 4 bases and J gave up 9 bases, with 10 bases separating them. Germline values: CDR1 LGHDT, CDR2 YNNKEL (reference sequence). This CDR3 has 12 residues.

In this sample, this clonotype turned up many times. The V and J genes are TRBV11-2 and TRBJ2-3; D not certain. Germline-derived CDR1 and CDR2 are SGHAT and FQNNGV. This CDR3 is built from 14 residues. V gave up 1 base and J gave up 2 bases, with 7 bases separating them. CDR3 DNA: TGTGCCAGCAGCTTAGCAGGAAACACAGATACGCAGTATTTT. Its protein product is CASSLAGNTDTQYF.

This clonotype was detected ten times or more. This chain uses TRBV5-1 with TRBJ1-2; TRBD1 aligns across 7 bases. J was trimmed by 4 bases and V by 5 bases; bases with no gene match: 8. Germline lookup yields CDR1 SGHRS and CDR2 YFSETQ. CDR3 length equals 14 residues. CDR3 region: CASRETGSGYGYTF. DNA of the CDR3: TGCGCCAGCAGGGAGACAGGGAGCGGCTATGGCTACACCTTC.

The chain carries TRBV5-1 and TRBJ2-7; no reliable D call. Trimming pared 5 bases from V and 5 bases from J, leaving 14 bases between. Germline CDR1 and CDR2: SGHRS and YFSETQ. This CDR3 spans 13 amino acids. CDR3 bases: TGCGCCAGCAGGCGATCACCTCGCAACGAGCAGTACTTC. It translates to CASRRSPRNEQYF.

This clonotype has just a few counts. The chain has TRBV5-1 and TRBJ2-7; no reliable D call. V was shortened by 0 bases and J by 5 bases, with 9 bases between the two germline ends. Germline V gives CDR1 SGHRS, CDR2 YFSETQ. This CDR3 is built from 13 residues. The chain's CDR3 is CASSLAGQDEQYF. The CDR3 coding sequence is TGCGCCAGCAGCTTGGCCGGGCAGGACGAGCAGTACTTC. Looking up the rest from reference TRBV5-1 and TRBJ2-7 gives the full variable domain: KAGVTQTPRYLIKTRGQQVTLSCSPISGHRSVSWYQQTPGQGLQFLFEYFSETQRNKGNFPGRFSGRQFSNSRSEMNVSTLELGDSALYLCASSLAGQDEQYFGPGTRLTVT.

This clonotype was picked up a small number of times. This chain uses TRBV5-5 with TRBJ1-1; D is perhaps TRBD1 (6 bases). CDR1 SGHKS and CDR2 YYEKEE come from the germline V gene (reference sequence). Between the trimmed V and J ends, which lost 0 bases and 3 bases, there was a span of 15 bases. CDR3 size: 16 residues. The CDR3 loop reads CASSLARQASYTEAFF. The CDR3 region has the DNA TGTGCCAGCAGCTTGGCCCGACAGGCATCTTACACTGAAGCTTTCTTT.

This chain uses TRBV12-3 or TRBV12-4 with TRBJ1-6; 9 nucleotides agree with TRBD1. V lost 6 bases and J lost 9; bases outside the gene matches: 12. This CDR3 is 16 amino acids long. The CDR3 loop is CASRPLTGGAGSPLHF. In nucleotides, the CDR3 is TGTGCCAGCAGGCCTCTCACAGGGGGCGCGGGTTCACCCCTCCACTTT.

This clonotype has at least ten counts. This chain uses TRBV5-1 with TRBJ2-1; 12 bases are shared with TRBD2. Trimming cost V 6 bases and J 4 bases; bases outside gene matches: 2. The CDR3 is made up of 14 amino acids. The germline CDR1 and CDR2 sequences are SGHRS and YFSETQ. CDR3 coding DNA: TGCGCCAGCACCGGGACTAGCGGGTACAATGAGCAGTTCTTC. Residues: CASTGTSGYNEQFF.

This clonotype was detected ten times or more. The gene calls are TRBV20-1 and TRBJ2-5; the match to TRBD2 covers 10 bases. The length of the CDR3 is 15 residues. Trimming at V came to 5 bases and at J to 3 bases, leaving 9 bases not matched to a gene. Germline CDR1 DFQATT, CDR2 SNEGSKA (reference sequence). The CDR3 is CSAELAGVAKETQYF. Written as DNA, the CDR3 is TGCAGTGCTGAGCTAGCGGGAGTGGCGAAAGAGACCCAGTACTTC.